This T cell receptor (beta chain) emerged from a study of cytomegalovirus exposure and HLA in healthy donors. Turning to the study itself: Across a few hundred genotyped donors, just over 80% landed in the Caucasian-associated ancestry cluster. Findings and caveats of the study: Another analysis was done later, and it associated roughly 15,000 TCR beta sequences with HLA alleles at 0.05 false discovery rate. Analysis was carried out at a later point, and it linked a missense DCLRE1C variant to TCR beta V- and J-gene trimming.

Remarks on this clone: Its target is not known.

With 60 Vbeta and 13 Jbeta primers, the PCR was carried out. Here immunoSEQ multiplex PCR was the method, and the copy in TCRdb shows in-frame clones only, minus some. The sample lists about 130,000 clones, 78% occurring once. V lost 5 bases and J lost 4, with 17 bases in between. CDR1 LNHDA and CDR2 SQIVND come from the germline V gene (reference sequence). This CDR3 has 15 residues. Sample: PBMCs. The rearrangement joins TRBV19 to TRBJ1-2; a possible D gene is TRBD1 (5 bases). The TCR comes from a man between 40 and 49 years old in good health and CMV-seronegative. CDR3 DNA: TGTGCCAGTAGTGCCCGGGGGGAGCTAGCCTATGGCTACACCTTC. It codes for CASSARGELAYGYTF.